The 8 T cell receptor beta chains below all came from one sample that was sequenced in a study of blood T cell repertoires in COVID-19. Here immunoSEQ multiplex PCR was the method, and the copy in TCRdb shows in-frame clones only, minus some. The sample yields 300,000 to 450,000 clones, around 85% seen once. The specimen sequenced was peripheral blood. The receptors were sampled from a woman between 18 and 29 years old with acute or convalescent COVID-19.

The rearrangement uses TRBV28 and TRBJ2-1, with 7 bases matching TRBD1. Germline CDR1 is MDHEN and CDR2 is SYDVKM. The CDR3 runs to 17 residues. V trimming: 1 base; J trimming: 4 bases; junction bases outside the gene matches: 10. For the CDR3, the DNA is TGTGCCAGCAGTTTATTGCTGGGCAGGGGGTTGTACAATGAGCAGTTCTTC. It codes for CASSLLLGRGLYNEQFF.

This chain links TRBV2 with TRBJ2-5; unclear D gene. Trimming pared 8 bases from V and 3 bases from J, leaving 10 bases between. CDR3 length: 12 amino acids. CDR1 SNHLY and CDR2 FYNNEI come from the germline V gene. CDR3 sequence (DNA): TGTGCCAGCGCGGTTCGGGAAGAGACCCAGTACTTC. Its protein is CASAVREETQYF.

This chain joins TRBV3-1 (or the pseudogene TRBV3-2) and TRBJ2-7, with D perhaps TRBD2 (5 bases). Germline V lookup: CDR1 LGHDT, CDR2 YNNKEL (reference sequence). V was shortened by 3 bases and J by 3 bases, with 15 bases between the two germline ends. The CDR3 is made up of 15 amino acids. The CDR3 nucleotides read TGTGCCAGCAGCCAGTGGGGAGATTCCCGCTACGAGCAGTACTTC. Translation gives CASSQWGDSRYEQYF.

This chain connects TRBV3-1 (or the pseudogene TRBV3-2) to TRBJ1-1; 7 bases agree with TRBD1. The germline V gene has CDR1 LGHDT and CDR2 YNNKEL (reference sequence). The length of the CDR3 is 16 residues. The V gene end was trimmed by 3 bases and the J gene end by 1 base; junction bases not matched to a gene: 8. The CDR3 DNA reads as TGTGCCAGCAGCCACGACAGGGAGTCTGGGAACACTGAAGCTTTCTTT. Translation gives CASSHDRESGNTEAFF.

The DNA of the CDR3 is TGCGCCAGCAGCTTTGAGCAGGGGAACTATGGCTACACCTTC. This sequence encodes CASSFEQGNYGYTF. V usage is TRBV5-1 and J usage is TRBJ1-2, with D maybe TRBD1 (6 bases). Germline V lookup: CDR1 SGHRS, CDR2 YFSETQ. The V end lost 2 bases, the J end lost 2 bases, and 10 bases lay between the germline ends. This CDR3 contains 14 residues. The full variable domain, with the rest looked up from reference TRBV5-1 and TRBJ1-2, is KAGVTQTPRYLIKTRGQQVTLSCSPISGHRSVSWYQQTPGQGLQFLFEYFSETQRNKGNFPGRFSGRQFSNSRSEMNVSTLELGDSALYLCASSFEQGNYGYTFGSGTRLTVV.

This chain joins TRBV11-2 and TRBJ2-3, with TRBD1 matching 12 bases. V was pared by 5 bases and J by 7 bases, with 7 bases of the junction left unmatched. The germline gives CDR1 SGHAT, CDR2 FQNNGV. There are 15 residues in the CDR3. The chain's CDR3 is CASSLGQGATNTQYF. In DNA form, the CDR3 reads TGTGCCAGCAGCCTGGGACAGGGGGCTACAAATACGCAGTATTTT.

The CDR3 loop is CASSTGQGGNTIYF. The CDR3 region has the DNA TGTGCCAGCAGCACCGGACAGGGGGGAAACACCATATATTTT. The rearrangement uses TRBV11-3 and TRBJ1-3, with 9 bases that match TRBD1. CDR1 is SGHNT and CDR2 is YENEEA in the germline V gene. The V gene end was trimmed by 5 bases and the J gene end by 4 bases; junction bases not matched to a gene: 3. This CDR3 has 14 residues.

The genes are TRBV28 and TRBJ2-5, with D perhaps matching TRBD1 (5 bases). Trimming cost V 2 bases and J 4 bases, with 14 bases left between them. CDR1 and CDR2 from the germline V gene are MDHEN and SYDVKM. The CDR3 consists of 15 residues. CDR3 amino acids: CASSLLPGWGETQYF. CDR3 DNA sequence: TGTGCCAGCAGTTTACTCCCAGGGTGGGGAGAGACCCAGTACTTC.